This T cell receptor beta chain was observed in a study of blood T cells in healthy people across ages. Whole-study findings and limits: It was the long-lived donors that had more naive CD4+ cells and higher diversity than aged donors.

The CDR3 loop spans 13 amino acids. V dropped 4 bases and J dropped 10 bases, with 14 bases sitting between them. Germline-derived CDR1 and CDR2 are MNHEY and SMNVEV (reference sequence). Donors were healthy Caucasian individuals from Russia aged roughly 6 to 95. Ten milliliters of peripheral blood were drawn from each donor into EDTA-treated tubes. This clonotype was picked up many times. Its antigen remains unknown. A J-beta primer mix and a sample-barcoded 5' primer were used in a second PCR of roughly 7 to 12 cycles. TCRdb re-called the 5' RACE reads through MiXCR, storing one row per CDR3 protein. The data hold about 620,000 distinct CDR3 sequences, with more than 45% observed a single time.

Sequenced material: blood. The chain links TRBV27 to TRBJ2-1; D possibly corresponds to TRBD1 (6 bases). The receptor's source is an elderly woman in good health. The CDR3 nucleotides are TGTGCCAGCAGTTGGGGGCCTCTAGGCGAGCAGTTCTTC. The encoded protein is CASSWGPLGEQFF.